These T cell receptor beta chains were read from a single sample in a study of T cells in Graves' hyperthyroidism and ophthalmopathy. TCRdb analysed the multiplex PCR reads with MiXCR anew, one entry per CDR3 protein. Of over 300,000 distinct CDR3 sequences in the sample, approximately 15% are singletons; the top ten hold 8% to 13%. The source material was blood. All receptors derive from a woman aged 55-69 years with Graves' hyperthyroidism. Each CDR3 is given with its conserved first and last residue. Fields, in order: V gene, clone size, J gene, D gene, CDR3 DNA, CDR3 protein. D genes are given only for firm matches. Expanded clones are given a class, and other clones once, few, many or no size at all.

>TRBV7-9|few|TRBJ1-6|.
TGTGCCAGCAGCTCGAGGGAGAGTTATTCACCCCTCCACTTT
CASSSRESYSPLHF
>TRBV18|few|TRBJ2-7|TRBD1
TGTGCCAGCTCACCACTCCGCCCGGGACAGGGCACTTACGAGCAGTACTTC
CASSPLRPGQGTYEQYF
>TRBV5-1|many|TRBJ1-1|.
TGCGCCAGCAGCTTGGGACGGACCCTGGGCACTGAAGCTTTCTTT
CASSLGRTLGTEAFF
>TRBV4-2|.|TRBJ1-1|TRBD1
TGTGCCAGCAGCCAAGATCCCCGACAGGGGGCCGGGAACACTGAAGCTTTCTTT
CASSQDPRQGAGNTEAFF
>TRBV28|.|TRBJ2-5|.
TGTGCCAGCAGTTTATCAATGGCGCAGGGGAGGTACTTC
CASSLSMAQGRYF
>TRBV10-2|.|TRBJ2-5|TRBD1
TGCGCCAGCCGGGACAGCCGGCGGACCCAGTACTTC
CASRDSRRTQYF
>TRBV28|many|TRBJ1-1|.
TGTGCCAGCAGTCCTTTCGCGGGGGGCACTGAAGCTTTCTTT
CASSPFAGGTEAFF
>TRBV3-1|many|TRBJ1-2|.
TGTGCCAGCAGCCAAGACAAACGACGGGATGGCTACACCTTC
CASSQDKRRDGYTF
>TRBV11-2|many|TRBJ1-1|.
TGTGCCAGCAGCTTAGGGGGACCAAATGAAGCTTTCTTT
CASSLGGPNEAFF
>TRBV30|many|TRBJ1-1|TRBD1
TGTGCCTGGGGGACAGGGGCTAAGAACACTGAAGCTTTCTTT
CAWGTGAKNTEAFF
>TRBV6-5|many|TRBJ2-5|.
TGTGCCAGCAGTTACTCAAGGATGGGTGAGACCCAGTACTTC
CASSYSRMGETQYF
>TRBV6-1|.|TRBJ1-5|.
TGTGCCAGCAGTGAAGCTGGTGTGGGATGGGGAAATCAGCCCCAGCATTTT
CASSEAGVGWGNQPQHF
>TRBV25-1|.|TRBJ2-3|TRBD2
TGTGCCAGCAGTGAAAGTAGGGGAGGGTGGACAGATACGCAGTATTTT
CASSESRGGWTDTQYF
>TRBV3-1|few|TRBJ2-1|TRBD2
TGTGCCAGCATCCCTCGGGGGACTAGCGAGGTCAATGAGCAGTTCTTC
CASIPRGTSEVNEQFF
>TRBV7-9|many|TRBJ2-7|TRBD1
TGTGCCAGCAGCTTTCTGGACAGGGTCGAGCAGTACTTC
CASSFLDRVEQYF
>TRBV29-1|.|TRBJ1-2|.
TGCAGCGTTGGTACCCAAACCTTC
CSVGTQTF
>TRBV7-9|.|TRBJ1-5|TRBD1
TGTGCCAGCGCGGGCACAGGGGCTCTCAATCAGCCCCAGCATTTT
CASAGTGALNQPQHF
>TRBV12-3/TRBV12-4|many|TRBJ2-5|TRBD2
TGTGCCAGCAGTCCCGGACTAGCGGAAGCCAATTTGTACCAAGAGACCCAGTACTTC
CASSPGLAEANLYQETQYF
>TRBV6-2/TRBV6-3|.|TRBJ2-1|.
TGTGCCAGCAGTTCGTCCTTGGGGTGGGATGAGCAGTTCTTC
CASSSSLGWDEQFF
>TRBV19|few|TRBJ1-1|.
TGTGCCAGTATGGTACAGAAGAACACTGAAGCTTTCTTT
CASMVQKNTEAFF
>TRBV24-1|many|TRBJ1-3|.
TGTGCCACCAGTGACACGCTTGGAAACACCATATATTTT
CATSDTLGNTIYF
>TRBV7-3|many|TRBJ2-1|.
TGTGCCAGCAGCCCCCAGGGACCATACAATGAGCAGTTCTTC
CASSPQGPYNEQFF
>TRBV7-9|few|TRBJ1-2|.
TGTGCCAGCAGCCCCTTGGATGGCTACACCTTC
CASSPLDGYTF
>TRBV5-8|many|TRBJ1-1|.
TGTGCCAGCATGGTGGGTAGCGACACTGAAGCTTTCTTT
CASMVGSDTEAFF
>TRBV27|many|TRBJ1-1|.
TGTGCCAGCAGTTCCTCGGACAAGGGCACTGAAGCTTTCTTT
CASSSSDKGTEAFF
>TRBV7-8|many|TRBJ2-1|TRBD2
TGTGCCAGCAGCTTAGCGGGGGGACTAGCGGGGCACAATGAGCAGTTCTTC
CASSLAGGLAGHNEQFF
>TRBV5-1|.|TRBJ2-2|TRBD1
TGCGCCAGCAGCTCGCAATGGACAGGCACCGGGGAGCTGTTTTTT
CASSSQWTGTGELFF
>TRBV30|many|TRBJ2-2|.
TGTGCCTGGGTCCCGGACGCTCCCACAACGAACACCGGGGAGCTGTTTTTT
CAWVPDAPTTNTGELFF
>TRBV7-9|.|TRBJ2-4|.
TGTGCCAGCAGCCAACAGGGTCCCAAAAACATTCAGTACTTC
CASSQQGPKNIQYF
>TRBV9|once|TRBJ2-7|.
TGTGCCAGCAGCGTAGGTCCCAGCGGGTCCACCTACGAGCAGTACTTC
CASSVGPSGSTYEQYF
>TRBV30|.|TRBJ1-1|.
TGTGCCTGGACCTACGCCGGCAGCTTGAACACTGAAGCTTTCTTT
CAWTYAGSLNTEAFF
>TRBV20-1|many|TRBJ2-3|.
TGCAGTGGGCAAGGGCGAACGCAGTATTTT
CSGQGRTQYF
>TRBV2|few|TRBJ1-1|.
TGTGCCAGCAAAATGACGGGATGGACTGAAGCTTTCTTT
CASKMTGWTEAFF
>TRBV6-1|.|TRBJ2-7|.
TGTGCCAGCAGTGAAAGTAGAATTTGGGAGCAGTACTTC
CASSESRIWEQYF
>TRBV2|many|TRBJ1-5|.
TGTGCCAGCAGTGCCGGCAGGGGCGGTTATAGCAATCAGCCCCAGCATTTT
CASSAGRGGYSNQPQHF
>TRBV11-3|.|TRBJ2-1|TRBD2
TGTGCCAGCAGCTTAGTTGCGGGAGGGCATTACAATGAGCAGCTCTTC
CASSLVAGGHYNEQLF
>TRBV29-1|.|TRBJ1-1|.
TGCAGCGTTGGGGACACTGAAGCTTTCTTT
CSVGDTEAFF
>TRBV20-1|few|TRBJ2-1|TRBD2
TGCAGTGCCAGGACTAGGGCGTCCTACAATGAGCAGTTCTTC
CSARTRASYNEQFF
>TRBV7-8|.|TRBJ1-2|TRBD1
TGTGCCAGCAGCAGATACAGGGGTGGCTATGGCTACACCTTC
CASSRYRGGYGYTF
>TRBV10-2|few|TRBJ2-1|.
TGCGCCAGCAGTGGGGGGACTCTCTACAATGAGCAGTTCTTC
CASSGGTLYNEQFF
>TRBV19|few|TRBJ2-1|TRBD2
TGTGCCAGTAGTCCAAGGCCCGGGACTAGCGGGAGTAAGGATGAGCAGTTCTTC
CASSPRPGTSGSKDEQFF
>TRBV18|many|TRBJ2-1|.
TGTGCCAGCTCACCACCCCGGGGCGGCTACAATGAGCAGTTCTTC
CASSPPRGGYNEQFF
>TRBV28|.|TRBJ2-7|TRBD1
TGTGCCAGCAGCCACCAGGGGGTGAGGGAGCAGTACTTC
CASSHQGVREQYF
>TRBV18|many|TRBJ1-2|.
TGTGCCAGCTCAGCAGGATCGAAAGGCTACACCTTC
CASSAGSKGYTF
>TRBV3-1|.|TRBJ2-7|.
TGTGCCAGCAGCCAAATCGACTCCTACGAGCAGTACTTC
CASSQIDSYEQYF
>TRBV12-5|many|TRBJ1-5|TRBD1
TGTGCTAGTGGTCCCTCCGGGACAGGCGCCGATCAGCCCCAGCATTTT
CASGPSGTGADQPQHF
>TRBV29-1|.|TRBJ2-1|TRBD2
TGCAGCGCCCTGACTAGCGCAAACAATGAGCAGTTCTTC
CSALTSANNEQFF
>TRBV5-1|.|TRBJ2-1|.
TGCGCCAGCAACAGAGTTCCAAATGAGCAGTTCTTC
CASNRVPNEQFF
>TRBV28|many|TRBJ2-3|.
TGTGCCAGCAGTTTACCGTCGATGGCAGGGGTCACAGATACGCAGTATTTT
CASSLPSMAGVTDTQYF
>TRBV18|many|TRBJ2-2|.
TGTGCCAGCTCACCTTTCCGCGCGGACACCGGGGAGCTGTTTTTT
CASSPFRADTGELFF
>TRBV28|.|TRBJ2-2|TRBD1
TGTGCCAGCACCTCACCCAGGGGGCGCGGAATCACCGGGGAGCTGTTTTTT
CASTSPRGRGITGELFF
>TRBV28|many|TRBJ2-5|TRBD2
TGTGCCAGCAGCCCCGGGGGGGAAGAGACCCAGTACTTC
CASSPGGEETQYF
>TRBV11-2|many|TRBJ2-7|.
TGTGCCAGCAGCCGACACGGACAGAATTCCTACGAGCAGTACTTC
CASSRHGQNSYEQYF
>TRBV6-6|many|TRBJ2-5|.
TGTGCCAGCAGTTACCCTGGCAAAGAGACCCAGTACTTC
CASSYPGKETQYF
>TRBV20-1|many|TRBJ2-7|TRBD2
TGCAGTGCTAGAAGCGGGGCCAGCTCCTACGAGCAGTACTTC
CSARSGASSYEQYF
>TRBV28|.|TRBJ2-7|.
TGTGCCAGCAGTGGGGGTCTAAGGGCCGCCGAGCAGTACTTC
CASSGGLRAAEQYF
>TRBV6-2/TRBV6-3|once|TRBJ1-5|TRBD1
TGTGCCACCCAAGGGGACAGGGGGAGCAATCAGCCCCAGCATTTT
CATQGDRGSNQPQHF
>TRBV4-2|.|TRBJ2-3|TRBD2
TGTGCCAGCACTCCAATAGCGGGAACAGATACGCAGTATTTT
CASTPIAGTDTQYF